The rows below give T cell receptor beta chains drawn from one sample of a study of blood T cell repertoires in COVID-19. TCRdb keeps only in-frame clones here, not all; method: immunoSEQ multiplex PCR. Here the sample spans 76,000 or so clones, under 95% being singletons. Material: peripheral blood. These receptors all stem from a human donor in a cohort sampled during active COVID-19. Each CDR3 is given with its conserved first and last residue. Each record gives: D gene, V gene, J gene, CDR3 protein. The D gene is left open where the match is weak.

D: NA
V: TRBV5-1
J: TRBJ2-2
CDR3: CASSLRDTGELFF

D: NA
V: TRBV7-8
J: TRBJ2-3
CDR3: CASSFLARTQYF

D: NA
V: TRBV29-1
J: TRBJ2-2
CDR3: CSVRQYRDTGELFF

D: NA
V: TRBV10-3
J: TRBJ2-7
CDR3: CAIRVLYGQNYEQYF

D: TRBD1
V: TRBV3-1/TRBV3-2
J: TRBJ2-7
CDR3: CASSQRGTGSIEQYF

D: NA
V: TRBV5-1
J: TRBJ2-5
CDR3: CASSLITVQETQYF

D: TRBD2
V: TRBV12-5
J: TRBJ2-1
CDR3: CASGLVLRGGAAEQFF

D: TRBD1
V: TRBV7-9
J: TRBJ2-5
CDR3: CASSLMVRGETQYF

D: TRBD2
V: TRBV4-1
J: TRBJ2-3
CDR3: CASRPTSAFSTDTQYF

D: TRBD2
V: TRBV5-6
J: TRBJ2-3
CDR3: CASSRGVRSTDTQYF

D: TRBD2
V: TRBV12-3/TRBV12-4
J: TRBJ2-3
CDR3: CASGRGGVNTQYF

D: NA
V: TRBV10-3
J: TRBJ1-1
CDR3: CAISESQGLAEAFF

D: TRBD1
V: TRBV7-2
J: TRBJ1-5
CDR3: CASSPDRGNQPQHF

D: NA
V: TRBV3-1/TRBV3-2
J: TRBJ1-4
CDR3: CASSQSVEKLFF

D: NA
V: TRBV7-8
J: TRBJ1-3
CDR3: CASSARGTSGNTIYF

D: NA
V: TRBV9
J: TRBJ1-2
CDR3: CASSVGSGIGGYTF

D: NA
V: TRBV9
J: TRBJ2-5
CDR3: CASSPRRGGTETQYF

D: NA
V: TRBV7-2
J: TRBJ1-3
CDR3: CASSLNTAGVTIYF

D: TRBD1
V: TRBV5-1
J: TRBJ1-2
CDR3: CASGPGTGSGGYTF

D: TRBD1
V: TRBV2
J: TRBJ2-2
CDR3: CASRGQGTGELFF

D: TRBD1
V: TRBV11-2
J: TRBJ1-4
CDR3: CASSRKQGGTNEKLFF

D: NA
V: TRBV7-9
J: TRBJ1-1
CDR3: CASSFIGEGEAFF

D: TRBD1
V: TRBV28
J: TRBJ1-2
CDR3: CASSSPTGGSYGYTF

D: TRBD2
V: TRBV5-6
J: TRBJ2-7
CDR3: CASSPDPLAGYEQYF